The next 14 T cell receptor beta chains were all read from a single sample in a study of T-cell reconstitution after alpha-beta-depleted transplantation in children. A library of TCRbeta sequences, prepared with unique molecular identifiers, was generated. TCRdb recomputed calls from the PCR reads with MiXCR, one row per CDR3 protein. The table lists 150,000 to 250,000 distinct CDR3 sequences, approximately 15% of them singletons. The sequencing used PBMCs from the stem cell graft donor, collected from the stem cell graft. Receptor source: a human donor who donated a stem cell graft to a child with acute lymphoblastic leukemia.

This chain uses TRBV10-3 with TRBJ1-2; D not certain. Germline-derived CDR1 and CDR2 are ENHRY and SYGVKD. V lost 7 bases to trimming and J lost 4 bases, with 13 bases between them. CDR3 length equals 13 residues. CDR3 bases: TGTGCCATCACCCTGACGGCAGGCTATGGCTACACCTTC. This translates into CAITLTAGYGYTF.

This clonotype was counted at least ten times. CDR3: CASSFYGSNQPQHF. The CDR3, as DNA: TGTGCCAGCAGTTTTTATGGTAGCAATCAGCCCCAGCATTTT. J is TRBJ1-5 and V is TRBV12-3 or TRBV12-4; no firm D call. The V and J ends lost 3 bases and 0 bases respectively, with 6 bases between them. This CDR3 spans 14 amino acids.

This clonotype was detected many times. The chain carries TRBV29-1 and TRBJ1-1, with D unclear. Trimming removed 4 bases at V and 0 bases at J, with 12 bases between. CDR3 length: 14 amino acids. Germline V CDR1 and CDR2: SQVTM, ANQGSEA. The CDR3 loop reads CSVGKQNLNTEAFF. The CDR3 region has the DNA TGCAGCGTTGGCAAACAGAACTTGAACACTGAAGCTTTCTTT.

The CDR3, as DNA: TGCAGTGCTAGAGGAACTAGCGGGAGAGTTTCGGAAAAGACCCAGTACTTC. It encodes CSARGTSGRVSEKTQYF. The rearrangement joins TRBV20-1 to TRBJ2-5; 11 nucleotides align to TRBD2. CDR1 DFQATT and CDR2 SNEGSKA come from the germline V gene (reference sequence). The CDR3 is 17 amino acids. V lost 1 base to trimming and J lost 6 bases; unmatched junction nucleotides: 13.

This chain joins TRBV12-3 or TRBV12-4 and TRBJ2-1; D is ambiguous. Deletions cut 5 bases from V and 0 bases from J, with 14 bases between. This CDR3 has 16 residues. The CDR3 sequence: CASSPSSDGSYNEQFF. CDR3 bases: TGTGCCAGCAGTCCTTCGAGTGACGGCTCCTACAATGAGCAGTTCTTC.

This clonotype was seen a handful of times. V is TRBV3-1 and J is TRBJ1-2; 10 nucleotides agree with TRBD1. Looked up from germline, CDR1 is LGHDT and CDR2 is YNNKEL (reference sequence). The CDR3 has 17 residues. The V segment lost 5 bases and the J segment 0 bases; nucleotides outside the gene matches: 9. As DNA, the CDR3 is TGTGCCAGCAGCTCTGAGACCGGGACAGGGGCTAACTATGGCTACACCTTC. This encodes CASSSETGTGANYGYTF.

This clonotype came up many times. CDR3: CASSPRVFGMNTEAFF. CDR3 bases: TGCGCCAGCAGCCCCAGGGTTTTCGGTATGAACACTGAAGCTTTCTTT. The chain has TRBV5-1 and TRBJ1-1, with D possibly being TRBD1 (5 bases). CDR1 is SGHRS, CDR2 YFSETQ, per germline. The length of the CDR3 is 16 residues. V was pared by 4 bases and J by 0 bases, with 16 bases between.

This clonotype was seen at least ten times. This rearrangement joins TRBV5-1 to TRBJ1-5, with D unclear. This CDR3 region has 12 residues. V was cut by 4 bases and J by 5 bases, with 7 bases left in between. Looked up from germline, CDR1 is SGHRS and CDR2 is YFSETQ. The CDR3 reads CASSPLYQPQHF. CDR3 in DNA: TGCGCCAGCAGCCCCCTCTATCAGCCCCAGCATTTT.

This clonotype was counted at least ten times. V is TRBV5-8 and J is TRBJ1-2, with TRBD1 matching 9 bases. Trimming at V came to 4 bases and at J to 7 bases, leaving 17 bases not matched to a gene. The CDR3 is 17 amino acids. Germline V gene lookup returns CDR1 SGHTS and CDR2 YDEGEE. CDR3 sequence (DNA): TGTGCCAGCAGCGCACCATTTCGGGACAGGGCCTCTCTTGGCTACACCTTC. As protein: CASSAPFRDRASLGYTF.

This clonotype was seen a handful of times. The rearrangement joins TRBV12-3 or TRBV12-4 to TRBJ1-2; D unclear. V was cut by 3 bases and J by 8 bases, with 13 bases left in between. The CDR3 loop spans 13 amino acids. The CDR3 here is CASSFGGEMGYTF. In nucleotides, the CDR3 is TGTGCCAGCAGTTTCGGCGGGGAGATGGGCTACACCTTC.

In nucleotides, the CDR3 is TGCGCCAGCAGTGAGACTAGCGGGAGTCCCTACGAGCAGTACTTC. Translating it yields CASSETSGSPYEQYF. The V and J genes are TRBV10-2 and TRBJ2-7; 11 bases agree with TRBD2. The CDR3 totals 15 residues. J was trimmed by 2 bases and V by 2 bases; bases with no gene match: 2. CDR1 is WSHSY and CDR2 is SAAADI in the germline V gene.

In this sample, this clonotype turned up many times. The gene calls are TRBV5-1 and TRBJ2-7, with 8 bases matching TRBD1. The CDR3 runs 14 residues. Germline CDR1 and CDR2: SGHRS and YFSETQ. Trimming removed 1 base from V and 5 bases from J; junction bases left unmatched: 5. CDR3 protein: CASSLQGAIHEQYF. Here the CDR3 DNA reads TGCGCCAGCAGCTTGCAGGGGGCAATCCACGAGCAGTACTTC.

This clonotype was seen ten or more times. The genes are TRBV5-1 and TRBJ2-7, with 10 bases aligning to TRBD1. Trimming cost V 6 bases and J 0 bases; bases outside gene matches: 3. This CDR3 region has 14 residues. Germline assignment: CDR1 SGHRS and CDR2 YFSETQ. The CDR3 region is CASTRTGGSYEQYF. CDR3 sequence (DNA): TGCGCCAGCACCAGGACAGGGGGCTCCTACGAGCAGTACTTC.

This clonotype was detected once. A clone one base away is much larger, so this may be a read error. V gene TRBV5-1 combines with J gene TRBJ2-7, with D hard to call. This CDR3 contains 14 residues. CDR1 is SGHRS, CDR2 YFSETQ, per germline. The CDR3: CATSLASDIYEQYF. As DNA, the CDR3 is TGCGCCACCAGCTTGGCCAGCGATATCTACGAGCAGTACTTC. The variable domain in full, with the rest retrieved from reference TRBV5-1 and TRBJ2-7, is KAGVTQTPRYLIKTRGQQVTLSCSPISGHRSVSWYQQTPGQGLQFLFEYFSETQRNKGNFPGRFSGRQFSNSRSEMNVSTLELGDSALYLCATSLASDIYEQYFGPGTRLTVT.